Below, 7 T cell receptor beta chains from the same sample are listed, as sequenced in a study of blood T cell repertoires in COVID-19. Some clones are missing from TCRdb's copy, which holds only in-frame ones; the method was immunoSEQ multiplex PCR. The sample gives some 48,000 clones, around 90% of which show up once; around 17% is in the top ten. Source material: peripheral blood. The receptors stem from a man aged 65 to 79 with active COVID-19.

The chain joins TRBV4-3 to TRBJ2-7, with a tentative D call TRBD1 (5 bases). Germline CDR1 is LGHNA and CDR2 is YSLEER. Trimming removed 0 bases at V and 2 bases at J, with 14 bases between. The CDR3 loop spans 16 amino acids. CDR3 residues: CASSQDTGPNPYEQYF. The CDR3 DNA sequence: TGCGCCAGCAGCCAAGATACAGGACCAAACCCCTACGAGCAGTACTTC.

The chain joins TRBV6-2 or TRBV6-3 to TRBJ2-3; 7 bases are shared with TRBD1. Per the germline V gene, CDR1 is MNHEY and CDR2 is SVGEGT. The junction had 4 bases not matched to a gene; V was cut back by 4 bases and J by 3 bases. The length of the CDR3 is 14 residues. In DNA, the CDR3 is TGTGCCAGCAGTTTGGGCAGGGGGACAGATACGCAGTATTTT. Amino acid sequence: CASSLGRGTDTQYF.

J is TRBJ2-4 and V is TRBV18; D gene ambiguous. The CDR3 totals 14 residues. Germline lookup yields CDR1 KGHSH and CDR2 LQKENI. V shed 3 bases and J shed 0 bases, with 6 bases lying between them. The CDR3 is CASSPPVAKNIQYF. For the CDR3, the DNA is TGTGCCAGCTCACCTCCCGTAGCCAAAAACATTCAGTACTTC.

This clone was detected once. The rearrangement links TRBV12-3 or TRBV12-4 to TRBJ1-1; D not certain. The ends were cut back, 3 bases at V and 3 bases at J, with 2 bases in the middle. The CDR3 has 11 residues. The CDR3 nucleotides read TGTGCCAGCAGTTTCGACACTGAAGCTTTCTTT. Encoded protein: CASSFDTEAFF.

The gene calls are TRBV4-2 and TRBJ1-5, with D possibly matching TRBD1 (6 bases). Deletions cut 0 bases from V and 8 bases from J, with 14 bases between. Per germline, CDR1 LGHNA and CDR2 YNFKEQ. The CDR3 consists of 15 residues. DNA for the CDR3: TGTGCCAGCAGCCAAGATTGGGGGCAGCAGAAGCCCCAGCATTTT. Its protein is CASSQDWGQQKPQHF.

The chain employs TRBV7-8 and TRBJ2-7; D unresolved. Deletions cut 2 bases from V and 1 base from J, with 12 bases between. The CDR3 consists of 15 residues. CDR1 is SGHVS and CDR2 is FQNEAQ in the germline V gene. In DNA form, the CDR3 reads TGTGCCAGCAGCTTAATTGGCGGATCTTCCTACGAGCAGTACTTC. As protein: CASSLIGGSSYEQYF.

This chain uses TRBV18 with TRBJ2-1, with D possibly being TRBD2 (6 bases). V shed 6 bases and J shed 7 bases, with 16 bases lying between them. The CDR3 loop spans 14 amino acids. Germline V gene lookup returns CDR1 KGHSH and CDR2 LQKENI. The CDR3 nucleotides are TGTGCCAGCTCTCTACCAATCGGGGGAAATGAGCAGTTCTTC. This translates into CASSLPIGGNEQFF.